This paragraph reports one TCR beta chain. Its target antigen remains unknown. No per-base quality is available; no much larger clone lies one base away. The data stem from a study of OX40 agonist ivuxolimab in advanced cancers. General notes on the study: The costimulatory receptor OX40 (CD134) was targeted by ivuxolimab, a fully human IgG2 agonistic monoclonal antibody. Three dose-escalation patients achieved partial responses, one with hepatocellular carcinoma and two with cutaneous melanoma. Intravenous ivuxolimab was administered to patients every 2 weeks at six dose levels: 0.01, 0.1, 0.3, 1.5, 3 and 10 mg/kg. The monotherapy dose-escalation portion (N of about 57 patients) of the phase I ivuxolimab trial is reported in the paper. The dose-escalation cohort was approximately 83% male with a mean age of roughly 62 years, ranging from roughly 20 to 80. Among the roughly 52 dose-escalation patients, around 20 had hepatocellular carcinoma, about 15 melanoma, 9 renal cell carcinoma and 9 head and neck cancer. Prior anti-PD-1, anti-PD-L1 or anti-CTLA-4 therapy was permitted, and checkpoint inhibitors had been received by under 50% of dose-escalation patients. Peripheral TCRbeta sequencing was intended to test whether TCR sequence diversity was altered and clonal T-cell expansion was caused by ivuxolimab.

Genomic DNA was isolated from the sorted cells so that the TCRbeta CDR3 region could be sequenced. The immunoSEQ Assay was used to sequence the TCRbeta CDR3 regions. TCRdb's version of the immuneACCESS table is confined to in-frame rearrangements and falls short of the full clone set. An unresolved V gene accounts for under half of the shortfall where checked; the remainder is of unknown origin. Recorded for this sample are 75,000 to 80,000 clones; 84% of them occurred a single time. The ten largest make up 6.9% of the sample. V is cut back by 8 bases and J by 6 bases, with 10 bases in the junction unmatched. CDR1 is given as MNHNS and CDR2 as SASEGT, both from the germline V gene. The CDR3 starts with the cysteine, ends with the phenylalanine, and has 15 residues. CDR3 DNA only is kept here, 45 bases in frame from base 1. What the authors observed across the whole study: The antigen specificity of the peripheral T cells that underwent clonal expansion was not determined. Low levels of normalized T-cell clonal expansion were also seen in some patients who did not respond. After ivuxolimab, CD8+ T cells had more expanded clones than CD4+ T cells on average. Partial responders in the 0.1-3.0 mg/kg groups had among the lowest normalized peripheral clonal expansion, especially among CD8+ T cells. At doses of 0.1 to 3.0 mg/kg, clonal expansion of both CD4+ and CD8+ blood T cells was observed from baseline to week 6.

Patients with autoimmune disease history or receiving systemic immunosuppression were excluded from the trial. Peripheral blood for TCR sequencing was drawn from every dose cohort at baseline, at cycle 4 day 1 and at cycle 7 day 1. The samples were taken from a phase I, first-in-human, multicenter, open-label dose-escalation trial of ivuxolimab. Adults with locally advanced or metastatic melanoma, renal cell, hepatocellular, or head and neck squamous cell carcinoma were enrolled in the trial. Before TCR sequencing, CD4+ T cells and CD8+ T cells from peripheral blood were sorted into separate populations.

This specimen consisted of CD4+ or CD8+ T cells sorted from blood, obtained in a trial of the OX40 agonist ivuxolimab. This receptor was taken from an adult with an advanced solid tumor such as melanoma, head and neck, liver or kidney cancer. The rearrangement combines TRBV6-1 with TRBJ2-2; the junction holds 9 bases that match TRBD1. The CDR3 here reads CASATGGARAGELFF. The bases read TGTGCCAGCGCAACAGGGGGCGCAAGGGCCGGGGAGCTGTTTTTT.